This TCR beta chain was sequenced during a study of blood T cell repertoires in COVID-19. Assay: immunoSEQ multiplex PCR; the TCRdb copy retains only in-frame clones and omits some. The sample shows fewer than 150,000 clones, about 78% of them seen only once. This CDR3 has 13 amino acids. V lost 1 base, J lost 5 bases, and 6 bases lay in between. Germline CDR1 is SGHRS and CDR2 is YFSETQ. The receptor comes from a man between 65 and 85 years old with acute or convalescent COVID-19. Material for sequencing was peripheral blood. V and J are TRBV5-1 and TRBJ2-2; weak D call: TRBD2 (5 bases). The CDR3 loop is CASSLTGTGELFF. The CDR3 nucleotides read TGCGCCAGCAGCTTGACGGGGACCGGGGAGCTGTTTTTT. Full variable domain (missing parts from reference TRBV5-1 and TRBJ2-2): KAGVTQTPRYLIKTRGQQVTLSCSPISGHRSVSWYQQTPGQGLQFLFEYFSETQRNKGNFPGRFSGRQFSNSRSEMNVSTLELGDSALYLCASSLTGTGELFFGEGSRLTVL.